The clone carrying this T cell receptor beta chain was detected only a few times. The antigen remains undetermined. The PCR used 60 Vbeta and 13 Jbeta primers. Profiled with immunoSEQ multiplex PCR; TCRdb holds only in-frame clones, not every one. This table holds 150,000 to 200,000 clones, about 79% found once. This specimen belongs to a study of cytomegalovirus exposure and HLA in healthy donors. From germline, CDR1 is SEHNR and CDR2 FQNEAQ (reference sequence). The germline V and J ends were trimmed by 4 bases and 8 bases, with 11 bases remaining between them. The CDR3 runs to 12 residues. Study-level findings and limits: In a later analysis, compared with equally common non-associated chains, HLA-associated beta chains were more expanded. Earlier analysis yielded a pattern in which most TCR beta V segments were productive about 87% or about 30% of the time.

Sequenced: PBMCs. The sequence derives from a woman aged 45-65 years in good health and CMV-seronegative. The V and J genes are TRBV7-9 and TRBJ1-1, with D perhaps TRBD1 (5 bases). The CDR3 protein is CASSWRGDEAFF. Here the CDR3 DNA reads TGTGCCAGCAGCTGGAGGGGAGACGAAGCTTTCTTT.